This record covers a single T cell receptor (beta chain). Antigen specificity is unknown. The sample originates from a study of T cell repertoires in cytomegalovirus infection. Overall study context: Signatures in public TCR beta sequences pointed to both CMV infection and matching HLA type. General study results and limits: Ex vivo responses were dominated by HLA-C-restricted CMV-specific TCR beta clonotypes. Summed public TCR beta family frequency identified CMV carriers bearing the relevant HLA.

TCRdb called the reads again in MiXCR, with one record for every CDR3 protein. The data show under 350,000 distinct CDR3 sequences, under 25% seen once. The sequencing used cultured PBMCs, collected from culture after CMV antigen stimulation. This TCR came from a human donor in good health (CMV status not recorded). Some clones in this sample may be carry-over from other donors' samples.

In DNA form, the CDR3 reads TGTGCCAGCAGCTTAGACAGCGGATCGAGCAGGGAAAAACTGTTTTTT. This translates into CASSLDSGSSREKLFF. This sequence joins TRBV7-9 and TRBJ1-4, with D unclear. The germline CDR1 and CDR2 sequences are SEHNR and FQNEAQ (reference sequence). V was cut by 1 base and J by 8 bases, with 17 bases left in between. This CDR3 region has 16 residues.